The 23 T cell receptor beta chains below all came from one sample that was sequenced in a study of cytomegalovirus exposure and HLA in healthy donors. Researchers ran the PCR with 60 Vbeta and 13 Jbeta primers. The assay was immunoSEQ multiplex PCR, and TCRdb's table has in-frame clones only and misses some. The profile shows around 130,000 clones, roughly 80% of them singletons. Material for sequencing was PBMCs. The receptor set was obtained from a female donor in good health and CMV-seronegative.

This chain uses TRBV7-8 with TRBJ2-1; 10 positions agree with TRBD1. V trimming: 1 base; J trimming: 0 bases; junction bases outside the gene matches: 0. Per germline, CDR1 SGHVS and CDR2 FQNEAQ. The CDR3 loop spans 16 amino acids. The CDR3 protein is CASSLGQGASYNEQFF. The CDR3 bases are TGTGCCAGCAGCTTAGGACAGGGGGCCTCCTACAATGAGCAGTTCTTC. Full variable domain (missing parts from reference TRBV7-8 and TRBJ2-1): GAGVSQSPRYKVAKRGQDVALRCDPISGHVSLFWYQQALGQGPEFLTYFQNEAQLDKSGLPSDRFFAERPEGSVSTLKIQRTQQEDSAVYLCASSLGQGASYNEQFFGPGTRLTVL.

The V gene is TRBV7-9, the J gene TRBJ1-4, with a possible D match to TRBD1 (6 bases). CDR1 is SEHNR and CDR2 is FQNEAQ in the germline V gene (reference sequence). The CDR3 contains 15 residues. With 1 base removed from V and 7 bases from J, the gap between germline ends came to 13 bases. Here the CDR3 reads CASSLVQGSGEKLFF. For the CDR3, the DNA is TGTGCCAGCAGCTTAGTGCAGGGGTCAGGTGAAAAACTGTTTTTT.

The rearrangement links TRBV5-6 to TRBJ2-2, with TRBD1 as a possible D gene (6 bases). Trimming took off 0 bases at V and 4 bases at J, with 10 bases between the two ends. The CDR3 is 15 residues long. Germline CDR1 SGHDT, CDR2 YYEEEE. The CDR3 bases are TGTGCCAGCAGCTTGGCAGGGGCATCCACCGGGGAGCTGTTTTTT. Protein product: CASSLAGASTGELFF. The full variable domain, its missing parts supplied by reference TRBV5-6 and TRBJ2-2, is DAGVTQSPTHLIKTRGQQVTLRCSPKSGHDTVSWYQQALGQGPQFIFQYYEEEERQRGNFPDRFSGHQFPNYSSELNVNALLLGDSALYLCASSLAGASTGELFFGEGSRLTVL.

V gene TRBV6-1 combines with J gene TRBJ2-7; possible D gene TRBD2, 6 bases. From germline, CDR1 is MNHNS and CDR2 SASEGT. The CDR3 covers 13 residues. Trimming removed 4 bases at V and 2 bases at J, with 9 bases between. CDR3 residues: CASSGWGAYEQYF. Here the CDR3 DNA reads TGTGCCAGCAGTGGCTGGGGGGCCTACGAGCAGTACTTC.

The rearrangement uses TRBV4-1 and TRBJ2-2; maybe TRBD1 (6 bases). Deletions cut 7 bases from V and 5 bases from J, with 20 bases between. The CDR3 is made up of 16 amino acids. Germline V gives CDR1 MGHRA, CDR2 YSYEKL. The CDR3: CASTELGTKGTGELFF. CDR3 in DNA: TGCGCCAGCACCGAATTAGGGACAAAGGGGACCGGGGAGCTGTTTTTT.

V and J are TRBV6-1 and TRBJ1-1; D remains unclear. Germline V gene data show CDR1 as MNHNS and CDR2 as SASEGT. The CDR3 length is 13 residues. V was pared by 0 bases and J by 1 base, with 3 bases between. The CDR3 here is CASSEAQNTEAFF. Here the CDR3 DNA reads TGTGCCAGCAGTGAAGCCCAGAACACTGAAGCTTTCTTT.

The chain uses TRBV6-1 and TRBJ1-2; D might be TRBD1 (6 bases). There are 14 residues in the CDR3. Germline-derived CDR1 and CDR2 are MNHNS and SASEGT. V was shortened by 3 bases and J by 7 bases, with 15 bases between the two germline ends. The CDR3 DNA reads TGTGCCAGCAGTGACAGGGGCCGACCCGGTGGCTACACCTTC. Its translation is CASSDRGRPGGYTF.

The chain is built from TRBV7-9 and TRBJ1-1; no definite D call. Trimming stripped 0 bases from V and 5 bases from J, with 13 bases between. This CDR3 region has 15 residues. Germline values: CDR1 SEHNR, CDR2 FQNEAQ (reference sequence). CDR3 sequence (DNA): TGTGCCAGCAGCTTAGCAGTGTTGGGAGGGACTGAAGCTTTCTTT. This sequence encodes CASSLAVLGGTEAFF.

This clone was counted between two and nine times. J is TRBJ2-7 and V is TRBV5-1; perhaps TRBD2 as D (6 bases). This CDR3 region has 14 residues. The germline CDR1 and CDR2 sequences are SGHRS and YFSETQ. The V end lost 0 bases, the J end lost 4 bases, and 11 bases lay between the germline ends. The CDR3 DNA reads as TGCGCCAGCAGCTTGGCTGGGCGGGGTTACGAGCAGTACTTC. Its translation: CASSLAGRGYEQYF. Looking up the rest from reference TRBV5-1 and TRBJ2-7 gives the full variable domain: KAGVTQTPRYLIKTRGQQVTLSCSPISGHRSVSWYQQTPGQGLQFLFEYFSETQRNKGNFPGRFSGRQFSNSRSEMNVSTLELGDSALYLCASSLAGRGYEQYFGPGTRLTVT.

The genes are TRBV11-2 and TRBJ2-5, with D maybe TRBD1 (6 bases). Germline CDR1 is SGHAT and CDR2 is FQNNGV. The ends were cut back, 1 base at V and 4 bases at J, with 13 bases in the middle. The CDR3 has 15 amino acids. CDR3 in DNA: TGTGCCAGCAGCTTAGTAGGGGGAGAAGGAGAGACCCAGTACTTC. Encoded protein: CASSLVGGEGETQYF.

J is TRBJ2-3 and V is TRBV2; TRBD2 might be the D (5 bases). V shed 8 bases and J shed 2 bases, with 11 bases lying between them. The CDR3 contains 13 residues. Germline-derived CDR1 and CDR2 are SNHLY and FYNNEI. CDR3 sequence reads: CASFTRVTDTQYF. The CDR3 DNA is TGTGCCAGCTTCACTAGGGTCACAGATACGCAGTATTTT.

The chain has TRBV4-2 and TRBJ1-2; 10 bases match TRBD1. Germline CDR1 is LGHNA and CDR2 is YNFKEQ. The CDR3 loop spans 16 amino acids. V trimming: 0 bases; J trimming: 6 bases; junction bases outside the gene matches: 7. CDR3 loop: CASSQDGDRGLNGYTF. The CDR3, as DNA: TGTGCCAGCAGCCAAGATGGCGACAGGGGGCTGAATGGCTACACCTTC.

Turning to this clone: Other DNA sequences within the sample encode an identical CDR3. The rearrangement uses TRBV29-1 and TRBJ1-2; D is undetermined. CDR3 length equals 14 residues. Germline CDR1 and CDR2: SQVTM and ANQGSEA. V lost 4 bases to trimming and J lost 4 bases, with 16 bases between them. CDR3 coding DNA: TGCAGCGTTGCAGGAGATAGCGCGATCTATGGCTACACCTTC. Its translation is CSVAGDSAIYGYTF.

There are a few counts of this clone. CDR3 in DNA: TGTGCCAGTAGTATTACAGGGGGGAACACTGAAGCTTTCTTT. This sequence encodes CASSITGGNTEAFF. V usage is TRBV19 and J usage is TRBJ1-1; TRBD1 agrees at 8 bases. With 3 bases clipped from V and 1 base from J, the junction kept 1 base outside the gene matches. Germline CDR1 reads LNHDA; CDR2 reads SQIVND (reference sequence). CDR3 size: 14 residues.

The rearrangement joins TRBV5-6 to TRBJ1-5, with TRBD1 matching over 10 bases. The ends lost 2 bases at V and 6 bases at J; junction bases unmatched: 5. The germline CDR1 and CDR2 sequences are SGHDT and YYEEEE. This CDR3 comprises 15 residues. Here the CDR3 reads CASSFGQGVGQPQHF. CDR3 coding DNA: TGTGCCAGCAGCTTCGGACAGGGGGTTGGTCAGCCCCAGCATTTT.

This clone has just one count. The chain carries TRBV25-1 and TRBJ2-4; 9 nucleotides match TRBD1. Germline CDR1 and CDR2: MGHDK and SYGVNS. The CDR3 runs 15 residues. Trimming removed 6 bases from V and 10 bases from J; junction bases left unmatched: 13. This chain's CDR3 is CASRPPTGGAGIQYF. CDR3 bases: TGTGCCAGCAGACCGCCCACAGGGGGCGCGGGGATTCAGTACTTC.

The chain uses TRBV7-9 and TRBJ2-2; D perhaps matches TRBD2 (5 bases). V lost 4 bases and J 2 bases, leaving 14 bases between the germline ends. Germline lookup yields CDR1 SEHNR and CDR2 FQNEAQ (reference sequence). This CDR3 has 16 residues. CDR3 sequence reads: CASSSRESYNTGELFF. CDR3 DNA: TGTGCCAGCAGCTCTAGGGAGAGTTATAACACCGGGGAGCTGTTTTTT.

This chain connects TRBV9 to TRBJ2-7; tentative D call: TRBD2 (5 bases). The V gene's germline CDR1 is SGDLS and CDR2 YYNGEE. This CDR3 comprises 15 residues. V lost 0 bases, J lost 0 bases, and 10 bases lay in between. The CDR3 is CASSVATGISYEQYF. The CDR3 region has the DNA TGTGCCAGCAGCGTAGCTACGGGGATCTCCTACGAGCAGTACTTC.

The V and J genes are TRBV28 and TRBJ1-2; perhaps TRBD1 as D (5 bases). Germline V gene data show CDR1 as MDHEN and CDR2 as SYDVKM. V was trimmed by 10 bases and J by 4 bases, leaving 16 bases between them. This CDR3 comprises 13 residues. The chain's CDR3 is CATGDSLSYGYTF. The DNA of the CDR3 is TGTGCCACGGGGGACTCCCTTTCCTATGGCTACACCTTC.

CDR3 DNA sequence: TGCGCCAGCAGCCTACGGACAGGGGAGGGAGGCTACACCTTC. Its translation: CASSLRTGEGGYTF. The chain carries TRBV5-1 and TRBJ1-2; 9 nucleotides line up with TRBD1. CDR1 SGHRS and CDR2 YFSETQ come from the germline V gene. This CDR3 spans 14 amino acids. With V trimmed by 4 bases and J by 8 bases, 9 bases remained unmatched.

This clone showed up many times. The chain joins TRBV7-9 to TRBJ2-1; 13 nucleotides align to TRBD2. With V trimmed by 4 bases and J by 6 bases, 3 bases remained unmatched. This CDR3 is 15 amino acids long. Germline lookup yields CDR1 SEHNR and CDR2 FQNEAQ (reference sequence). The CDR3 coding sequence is TGTGCCAGCAGCTGGACTAGCGGGAGAGTCAATGAGCAGTTCTTC. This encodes CASSWTSGRVNEQFF.

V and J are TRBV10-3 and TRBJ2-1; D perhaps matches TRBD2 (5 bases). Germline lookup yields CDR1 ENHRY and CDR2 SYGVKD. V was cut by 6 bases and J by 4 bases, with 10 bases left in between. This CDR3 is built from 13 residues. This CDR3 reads CAISIGGYNEQFF. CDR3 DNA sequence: TGTGCCATCAGCATTGGCGGGTACAATGAGCAGTTCTTC.

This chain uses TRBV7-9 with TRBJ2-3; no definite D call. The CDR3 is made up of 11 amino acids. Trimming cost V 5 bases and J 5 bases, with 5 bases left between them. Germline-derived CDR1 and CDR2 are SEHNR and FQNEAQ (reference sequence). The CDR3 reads CASSPQDTQYF. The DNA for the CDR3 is TGTGCCAGCAGCCCCCAAGATACGCAGTATTTT.